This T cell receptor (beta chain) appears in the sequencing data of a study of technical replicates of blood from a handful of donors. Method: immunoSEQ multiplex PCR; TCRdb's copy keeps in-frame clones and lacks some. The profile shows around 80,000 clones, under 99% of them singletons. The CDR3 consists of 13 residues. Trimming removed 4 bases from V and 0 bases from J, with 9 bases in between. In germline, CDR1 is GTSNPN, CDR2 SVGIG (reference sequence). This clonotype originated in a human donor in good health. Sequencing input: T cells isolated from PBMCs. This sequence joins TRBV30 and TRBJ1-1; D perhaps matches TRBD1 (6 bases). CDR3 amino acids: CAWNTGLNTEAFF. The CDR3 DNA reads TGTGCCTGGAATACAGGGCTGAACACTGAAGCTTTCTTT. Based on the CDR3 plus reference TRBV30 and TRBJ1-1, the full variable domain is SQTIHQWPATLVQPVGSPLSLECTVEGTSNPNLYWYRQAAGRGLQLLFYSVGIGQISSEVPQNLSASRPQDRQFILSSKKLLLSDSGFYLCAWNTGLNTEAFFGQGTRLTVV.